These 14 T cell receptor beta chains came from one sample sequenced in a study of OX40 agonist ivuxolimab in advanced cancers. TCRdb's table, derived via immunoSEQ multiplex PCR, lists solely in-frame clones and lacks some. The data show 90,000 or so clones, around nine tenths seen once. Sequencing used CD4+ or CD8+ T cells sorted from blood, obtained in a trial of the OX40 agonist ivuxolimab. These TCRs come from an adult with an advanced solid tumor such as melanoma, head and neck, liver or kidney cancer.

The chain uses TRBV9 and TRBJ2-1; 11 nucleotides align to TRBD2. CDR3 size: 16 residues. Unmatched junction bases numbered 6, after V lost 3 bases and J lost 4 bases. Germline CDR1 reads SGDLS; CDR2 reads YYNGEE. CDR3 amino acids: CASSALAGVQYNEQFF. In nucleotides, the CDR3 is TGTGCCAGCAGCGCACTAGCGGGAGTGCAGTACAATGAGCAGTTCTTC.

The gene calls are TRBV6-1 and TRBJ2-2; D is perhaps TRBD1 (6 bases). The CDR3 totals 15 residues. V lost 5 bases and J lost 2, with 12 bases in between. CDR1 MNHNS and CDR2 SASEGT come from the germline V gene. The DNA of the CDR3 is TGTGCCAGCAGTTGGGGGACATTTAACACCGGGGAGCTGTTTTTT. Protein product: CASSWGTFNTGELFF.

V usage is TRBV10-1 and J usage is TRBJ2-7, with a weak D call TRBD1 (6 bases). Trimming cost V 8 bases and J 6 bases, with 14 bases left between them. The CDR3 totals 12 residues. The germline V gene has CDR1 WNHNN and CDR2 SYGVQD (reference sequence). In nucleotides, the CDR3 is TGCGCCAGCGATTGCAGGGGAGTCGAGCAGTACTTC. Residues: CASDCRGVEQYF.

V gene TRBV18 combines with J gene TRBJ1-5; possibly TRBD1 for D (5 bases). The germline CDR1 and CDR2 sequences are KGHSH and LQKENI. The CDR3 is 13 residues long. With 3 bases removed from V and 9 bases from J, the gap between germline ends came to 12 bases. CDR3 bases: TGTGCCAGCTCACCCAACAGGTCTGGGCCCCAGCATTTT. Encoded protein: CASSPNRSGPQHF.

V and J are TRBV7-2 and TRBJ1-5, with a tentative D call TRBD1 (6 bases). The CDR3 runs to 15 residues. V lost 4 bases, J lost 7 bases, and 17 bases lay in between. CDR1 and CDR2 (germline): SGHTA, FQGNSA. The CDR3 is CASSSQQGFYQPQHF. Here the CDR3 DNA reads TGTGCCAGCAGCTCGCAACAGGGATTCTACCAGCCCCAGCATTTT.

This chain connects TRBV30 to TRBJ1-1; possibly TRBD1 for D (6 bases). The CDR3 runs 12 residues. V lost 6 bases and J 4 bases, leaving 12 bases between the germline ends. In germline, CDR1 is GTSNPN, CDR2 SVGIG (reference sequence). CDR3 sequence: CACTGSGTEAFF. The DNA for the CDR3 is TGTGCCTGTACAGGGTCGGGCACTGAAGCTTTCTTT.

V gene TRBV5-8 combines with J gene TRBJ1-5; a weak D match, TRBD1 (5 bases). Trimming cost V 1 base and J 4 bases, with 12 bases left between them. Germline CDR1 and CDR2: SGHTS and YDEGEE. This CDR3 region has 15 residues. Here the CDR3 DNA reads TGTGCCAGCAGCTTGTTCTTTGGGGGTAATCAGCCCCAGCATTTT. Translation gives CASSLFFGGNQPQHF.

A remark on this clone: At one end the junction does not follow the germline gene, possibly because of a read error. CDR3 sequence: CASSVDPSSYEQYF. The DNA of the CDR3 is TGTGCCAGCAGCGTAGACCCCAGCTCCTACGAGCAGTACTTC. The V and J genes are TRBV11-2 and TRBJ2-7; D unclear. This CDR3 has 14 amino acids. Germline V gives CDR1 SGHAT, CDR2 FQNNGV.

In its sample, this clone was seen once. The chain links TRBV5-1 to TRBJ2-7; D might be TRBD2 (6 bases). The CDR3 is 14 amino acids. V shed 2 bases and J shed 0 bases, with 9 bases lying between them. CDR1 SGHRS and CDR2 YFSETQ come from the germline V gene. The CDR3 is CASSFGGTSYEQYF. CDR3 bases: TGCGCCAGCAGCTTCGGGGGAACCTCCTACGAGCAGTACTTC.

This clone was observed a single time. V is TRBV14 and J is TRBJ2-1; D is perhaps TRBD1 or TRBD2 (7 bases each). The CDR3 runs to 15 residues. V gave up 4 bases and J gave up 8 bases, with 18 bases separating them. CDR1 SGHDN and CDR2 FVKESK come from the germline V gene. This CDR3 is CASSLLGQGGDEQFF. DNA of the CDR3: TGTGCCAGCAGCCTCTTAGGGCAGGGGGGGGATGAGCAGTTCTTC.

The gene calls are TRBV18 and TRBJ2-1; 8 bases are a match to TRBD1. V was pared by 6 bases and J by 0 bases, with 7 bases of the junction left unmatched. This CDR3 region has 16 residues. Germline V CDR1 and CDR2: KGHSH, LQKENI. The CDR3 DNA sequence: TGTGCCAGCTCGGACTCAGACAGGGGCTCCTACAATGAGCAGTTCTTC. Encoded protein: CASSDSDRGSYNEQFF.

J is TRBJ2-1 and V is TRBV6-5; 11 bases map to TRBD1. This CDR3 region has 15 residues. V dropped 5 bases and J dropped 1; count of bases not matched to a gene: 1. Germline CDR1 and CDR2: MNHEY and SVGAGI. The CDR3 loop is CASSRDRGSYNEQFF. The CDR3, as DNA: TGTGCCAGCAGTCGGGACAGGGGGTCCTACAATGAGCAGTTCTTC.

The genes are TRBV5-1 and TRBJ1-2, with 8 bases matching TRBD1. Germline CDR1 reads SGHRS; CDR2 reads YFSETQ. Trimming cost V 4 bases and J 8 bases; bases outside gene matches: 10. The CDR3 sequence is 14 residues long. The CDR3 region has the DNA TGCGCCAGCAGCGCGACAGGGGCCGTAGGGGGCTACACCTTC. This codes for CASSATGAVGGYTF.

The chain joins TRBV5-4 to TRBJ2-4; no firm D call. Trimming took off 0 bases at V and 1 base at J, with 8 bases between the two ends. The germline gives CDR1 SGHNT, CDR2 YYREEE (reference sequence). The CDR3 is 15 amino acids. CDR3 sequence: CASSLVHGAKNIQYF. CDR3 nucleotides: TGTGCCAGCAGCTTGGTACACGGGGCCAAAAACATTCAGTACTTC.